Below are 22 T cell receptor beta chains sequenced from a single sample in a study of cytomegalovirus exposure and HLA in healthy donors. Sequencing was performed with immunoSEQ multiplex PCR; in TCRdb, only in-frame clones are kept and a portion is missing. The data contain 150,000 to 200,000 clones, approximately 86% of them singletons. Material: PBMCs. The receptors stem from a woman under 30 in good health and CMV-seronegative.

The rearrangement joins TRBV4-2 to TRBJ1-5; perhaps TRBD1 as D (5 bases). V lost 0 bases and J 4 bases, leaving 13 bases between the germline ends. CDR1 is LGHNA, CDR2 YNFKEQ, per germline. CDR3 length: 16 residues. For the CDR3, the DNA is TGTGCCAGCAGCCAAGATAGGGCAGGGCTAAATCAGCCCCAGCATTTT. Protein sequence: CASSQDRAGLNQPQHF.

The CDR3 is CASPPSSSNYGYTF. The CDR3 bases are TGTGCCAGTCCTCCTTCCTCCTCTAACTATGGCTACACCTTC. The gene calls are TRBV21-1 and TRBJ1-2. TRBV21-1 counts as a pseudogene. This CDR3 has 14 residues.

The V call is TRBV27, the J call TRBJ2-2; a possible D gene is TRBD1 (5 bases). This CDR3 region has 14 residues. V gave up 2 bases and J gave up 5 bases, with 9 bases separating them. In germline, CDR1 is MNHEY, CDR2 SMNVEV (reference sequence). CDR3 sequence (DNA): TGTGCCAGCAGTTTAGTTGGGGCAACCGGGGAGCTGTTTTTT. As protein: CASSLVGATGELFF.

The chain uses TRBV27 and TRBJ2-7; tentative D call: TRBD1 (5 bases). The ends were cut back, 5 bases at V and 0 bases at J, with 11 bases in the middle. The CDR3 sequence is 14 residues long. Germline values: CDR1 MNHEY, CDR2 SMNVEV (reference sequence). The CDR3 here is CASSARQSSYEQYF. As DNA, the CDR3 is TGTGCCAGCAGTGCGCGACAGAGCTCCTACGAGCAGTACTTC.

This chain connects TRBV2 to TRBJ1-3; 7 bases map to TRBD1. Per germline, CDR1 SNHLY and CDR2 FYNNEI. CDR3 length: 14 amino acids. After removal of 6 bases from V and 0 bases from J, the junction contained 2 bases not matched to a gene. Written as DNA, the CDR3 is TGTGCCAGCAGCCCAGGGGGCTCTGGAAACACCATATATTTT. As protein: CASSPGGSGNTIYF.

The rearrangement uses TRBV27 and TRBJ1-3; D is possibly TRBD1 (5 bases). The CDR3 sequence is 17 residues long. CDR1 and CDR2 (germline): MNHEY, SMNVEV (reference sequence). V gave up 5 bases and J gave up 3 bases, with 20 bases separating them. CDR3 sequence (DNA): TGTGCCAGCAGTCCTTTCCTCGGGGGGATCGGTGGAAACACCATATATTTT. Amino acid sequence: CASSPFLGGIGGNTIYF.

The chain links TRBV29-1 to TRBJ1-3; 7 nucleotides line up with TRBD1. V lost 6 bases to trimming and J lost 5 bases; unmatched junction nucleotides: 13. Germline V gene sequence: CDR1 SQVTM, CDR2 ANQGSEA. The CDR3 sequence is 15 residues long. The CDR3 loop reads CSVHSSTGERNTIYF. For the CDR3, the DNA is TGCAGCGTCCACAGTTCAACAGGGGAGAGAAACACCATATATTTT.

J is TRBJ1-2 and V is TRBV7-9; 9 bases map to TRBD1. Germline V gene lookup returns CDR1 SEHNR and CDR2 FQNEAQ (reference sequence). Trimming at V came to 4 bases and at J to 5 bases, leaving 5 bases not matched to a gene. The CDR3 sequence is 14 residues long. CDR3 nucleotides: TGTGCCAGCAGCTCGGACAGGGGTGCATATGGCTACACCTTC. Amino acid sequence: CASSSDRGAYGYTF.

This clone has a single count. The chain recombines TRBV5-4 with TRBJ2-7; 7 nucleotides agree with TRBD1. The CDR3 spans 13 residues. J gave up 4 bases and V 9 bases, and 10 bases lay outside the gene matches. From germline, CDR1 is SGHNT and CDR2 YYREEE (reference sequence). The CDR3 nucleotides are TGTGCCACCTTCAGTAAGGGGGCGTACGAGCAGTACTTC. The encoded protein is CATFSKGAYEQYF.

The CDR3 coding sequence is TGCGCCAGCAGCTTATCATCCCAGACTAGCGGGGGAAATGAGCAGTTCTTC. Its translation is CASSLSSQTSGGNEQFF. This chain links TRBV5-1 with TRBJ2-1; 12 bases line up with TRBD2. The CDR3 loop spans 17 amino acids. Germline-derived CDR1 and CDR2 are SGHRS and YFSETQ. The ends lost 2 bases at V and 7 bases at J; junction bases unmatched: 10.

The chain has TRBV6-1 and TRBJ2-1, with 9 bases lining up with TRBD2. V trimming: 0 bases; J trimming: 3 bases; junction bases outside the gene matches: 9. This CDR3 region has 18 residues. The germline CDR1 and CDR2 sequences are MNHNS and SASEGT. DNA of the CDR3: TGTGCCAGCAGTGAAGCCGTGCGGGCGGGAGGGCTCTACAATGAGCAGTTCTTC. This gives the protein CASSEAVRAGGLYNEQFF.

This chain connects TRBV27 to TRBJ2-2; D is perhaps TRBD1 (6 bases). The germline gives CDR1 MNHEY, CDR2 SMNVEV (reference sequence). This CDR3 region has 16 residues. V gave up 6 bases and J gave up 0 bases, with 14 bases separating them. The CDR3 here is CASRRGSGANTGELFF. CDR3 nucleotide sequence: TGTGCCAGCAGGAGGGGGTCAGGGGCGAACACCGGGGAGCTGTTTTTT.

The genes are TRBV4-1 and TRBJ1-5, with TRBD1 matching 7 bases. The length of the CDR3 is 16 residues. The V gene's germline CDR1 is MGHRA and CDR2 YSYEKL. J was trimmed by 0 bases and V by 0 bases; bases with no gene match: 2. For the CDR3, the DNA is TGCGCCAGCAGCCAAGAGGGACAGTATAGCAATCAGCCCCAGCATTTT. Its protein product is CASSQEGQYSNQPQHF.

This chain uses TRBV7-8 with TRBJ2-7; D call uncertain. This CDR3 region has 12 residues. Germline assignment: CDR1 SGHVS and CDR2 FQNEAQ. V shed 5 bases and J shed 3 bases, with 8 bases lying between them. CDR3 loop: CASSGLGYEQYF. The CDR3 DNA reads TGTGCCAGCAGCGGTCTAGGCTACGAGCAGTACTTC.

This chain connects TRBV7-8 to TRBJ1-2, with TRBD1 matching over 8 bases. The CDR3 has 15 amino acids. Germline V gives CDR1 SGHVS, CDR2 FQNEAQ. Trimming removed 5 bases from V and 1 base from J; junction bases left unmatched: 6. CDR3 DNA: TGTGCCAGCAGCCCCGGACAGGGTCTTAACTATGGCTACACCTTC. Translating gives CASSPGQGLNYGYTF.

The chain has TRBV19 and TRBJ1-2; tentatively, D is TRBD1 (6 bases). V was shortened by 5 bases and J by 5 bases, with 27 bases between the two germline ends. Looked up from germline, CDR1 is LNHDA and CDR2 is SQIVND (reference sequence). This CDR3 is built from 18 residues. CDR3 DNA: TGTGCCAGTAGTGCGAACACCGGGACATCAACTCGCGGGTATGGCTACACCTTC. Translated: CASSANTGTSTRGYGYTF.

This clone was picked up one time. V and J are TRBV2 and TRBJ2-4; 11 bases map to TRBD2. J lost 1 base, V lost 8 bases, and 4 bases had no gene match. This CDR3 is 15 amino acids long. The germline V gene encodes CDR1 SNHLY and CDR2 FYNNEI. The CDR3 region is CASRRLAGAKNIQYF. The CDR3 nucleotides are TGTGCCAGCCGTAGACTAGCGGGGGCCAAAAACATTCAGTACTTC.

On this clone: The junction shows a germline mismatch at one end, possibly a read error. The CDR3 nucleotides read TGTGCCAGCAGTTTATATCCGGGACAGGCATCCATTAACTTC. It translates to CASSLYPGQASINF. The chain uses TRBV27 and TRBJ2-7; TRBD1 matches at 8 bases. In germline, CDR1 is MNHEY, CDR2 SMNVEV (reference sequence). The CDR3 extends over 14 amino acids.

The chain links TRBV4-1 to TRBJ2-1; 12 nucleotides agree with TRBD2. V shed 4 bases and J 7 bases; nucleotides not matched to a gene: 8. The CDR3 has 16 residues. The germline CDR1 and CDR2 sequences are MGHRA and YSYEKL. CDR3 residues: CASSPRKLAGGNEQFF. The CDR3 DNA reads TGCGCCAGCAGCCCAAGGAAGCTAGCGGGGGGGAATGAGCAGTTCTTC.

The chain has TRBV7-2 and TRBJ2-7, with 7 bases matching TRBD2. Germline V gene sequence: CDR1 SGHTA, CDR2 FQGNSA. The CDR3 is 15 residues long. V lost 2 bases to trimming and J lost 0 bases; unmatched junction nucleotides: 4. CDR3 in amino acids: CASSLRGGFSYEQYF. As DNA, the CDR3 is TGTGCCAGCAGCTTAAGGGGAGGGTTCTCCTACGAGCAGTACTTC.

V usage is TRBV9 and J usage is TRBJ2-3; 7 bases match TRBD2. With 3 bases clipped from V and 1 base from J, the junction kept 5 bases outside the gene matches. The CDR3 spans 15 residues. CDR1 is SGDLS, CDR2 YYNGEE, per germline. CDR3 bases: TGTGCCAGCAGCGCCAAGCGGGATCGCACAGATACGCAGTATTTT. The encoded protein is CASSAKRDRTDTQYF.

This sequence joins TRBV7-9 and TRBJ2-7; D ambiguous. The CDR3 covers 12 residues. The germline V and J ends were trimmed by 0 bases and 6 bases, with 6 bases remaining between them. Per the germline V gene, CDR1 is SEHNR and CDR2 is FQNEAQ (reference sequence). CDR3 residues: CASSLAQSEQYF. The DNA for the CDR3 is TGTGCCAGCAGCTTAGCACAATCCGAGCAGTACTTC.